What follows are 24 T cell receptor beta chains derived from one specimen sequenced in a study of blood T cell repertoires in COVID-19. Measured with immunoSEQ multiplex PCR; TCRdb has only the in-frame clones, and not every one. The sample consists of about 300,000 clones, approximately 90% of them appearing once. The sequenced sample was peripheral blood. These receptors were collected from a man in his late teens or twenties with active or convalescent COVID-19.

The chain combines TRBV27 with TRBJ1-5; 7 positions match TRBD1. The germline V gene has CDR1 MNHEY and CDR2 SMNVEV (reference sequence). This CDR3 is 16 amino acids long. With 1 base clipped from V and 3 bases from J, the junction kept 6 bases outside the gene matches. The CDR3 DNA sequence: TGTGCCAGCAGTTTATATTCAGGGGGTGTCAATCAGCCCCAGCATTTT. As protein: CASSLYSGGVNQPQHF.

V is TRBV9 and J is TRBJ2-2; D gene ambiguous. With 0 bases removed from V and 7 bases from J, the gap between germline ends came to 7 bases. The germline V gene encodes CDR1 SGDLS and CDR2 YYNGEE. The CDR3 sequence is 13 residues long. The CDR3: CASSVVVHGELFF. The CDR3 DNA reads TGTGCCAGCAGCGTAGTTGTCCACGGGGAGCTGTTTTTT.

The chain joins TRBV5-1 to TRBJ1-2; D is undetermined. V was shortened by 4 bases and J by 4 bases, with 14 bases between the two germline ends. CDR1 and CDR2 from the germline V gene are SGHRS and YFSETQ. The length of the CDR3 is 14 residues. The CDR3 bases are TGCGCCAGCAGCCCTAGGGAGGTCGCCTATGGCTACACCTTC. The encoded protein is CASSPREVAYGYTF.

DNA of the CDR3: TGTGCCAGCAGTTTTGGAGGGGATGAAAAACTGTTTTTT. It is translated as CASSFGGDEKLFF. The chain combines TRBV12-3 or TRBV12-4 with TRBJ1-4; TRBD1 is a possible D gene (5 bases). The CDR3 length is 13 residues. The V end was cut by 3 bases, the J end by 6 bases, with 8 bases between.

The V and J genes are TRBV27 and TRBJ2-7; possibly TRBD2 for D (5 bases). Germline CDR1 reads MNHEY; CDR2 reads SMNVEV (reference sequence). V lost 4 bases to trimming and J lost 7 bases, with 17 bases between them. This CDR3 is 14 amino acids long. The CDR3 region has the DNA TGTGCCAGCAGTTCCCATCCCCCAGGACTTGAGCAGTACTTC. Its translation is CASSSHPPGLEQYF.

This clone showed up just a few times. CDR3 sequence: CASRDRGSNQPQHF. CDR3 in DNA: TGCGCCAGCAGGGACAGGGGAAGCAATCAGCCCCAGCATTTT. This sequence joins TRBV10-2 and TRBJ1-5; 9 nucleotides line up with TRBD1. Germline values: CDR1 WSHSY, CDR2 SAAADI. V lost 6 bases to trimming and J lost 1 base; unmatched junction nucleotides: 1. This CDR3 is built from 14 residues.

The chain recombines TRBV6-2 or TRBV6-3 with TRBJ1-2, with 9 bases aligning to TRBD1. CDR1 is MNHEY, CDR2 SVGEGT, per germline. Trimming removed 6 bases from V and 7 bases from J; junction bases left unmatched: 3. There are 12 residues in the CDR3. The CDR3 here is CASSPDRGGYTF. In DNA, the CDR3 is TGTGCCAGCAGCCCGGACAGGGGTGGCTACACCTTC.

The chain has TRBV4-1 and TRBJ1-5; 7 nucleotides match TRBD1. The germline V gene encodes CDR1 MGHRA and CDR2 YSYEKL. CDR3 length: 15 residues. V shed 0 bases, J shed 7 bases, and the junction held 6 bases outside the gene matches. In DNA, the CDR3 is TGCGCCAGCAGCCAAGAACAGGGGTACGTCCAGCCCCAGCATTTT. Protein: CASSQEQGYVQPQHF.

The chain has TRBV4-3 and TRBJ1-2; 8 positions agree with TRBD1. CDR1 is LGHNA, CDR2 YSLEER, per germline. The CDR3 is made up of 13 amino acids. V lost 4 bases to trimming and J lost 5 bases; unmatched junction nucleotides: 3. The CDR3 region is CASSPRTGYGYTF. The CDR3, as DNA: TGCGCCAGCAGCCCGCGGACAGGGTATGGCTACACCTTC.

The chain combines TRBV7-9 with TRBJ1-5; D is unclear. V was cut by 1 base and J by 9 bases, with 7 bases left in between. Germline V gene data show CDR1 as SEHNR and CDR2 as FQNEAQ (reference sequence). This CDR3 region has 12 residues. CDR3 in DNA: TGTGCCAGCAGCTTAGAACGGGGGCCCCAGCATTTT. Residues: CASSLERGPQHF.

This sequence joins TRBV5-1 and TRBJ1-1, with a possible D match to TRBD1 (6 bases). Germline V gene sequence: CDR1 SGHRS, CDR2 YFSETQ. The CDR3 is 14 residues long. V dropped 0 bases and J dropped 1 base, with 7 bases sitting between them. CDR3 bases: TGCGCCAGCAGCTTGGGGACAGAGAACACTGAAGCTTTCTTT. It codes for CASSLGTENTEAFF.

J is TRBJ1-3 and V is TRBV7-9; D is possibly TRBD1 (5 bases). The CDR3 consists of 14 residues. The V end was cut by 1 base, the J end by 9 bases, with 13 bases between. CDR1 is SEHNR and CDR2 is FQNEAQ in the germline V gene (reference sequence). The DNA of the CDR3 is TGTGCCAGCAGCTTAGAACTGGGCCAGGGCACCATATATTTT. Translating it yields CASSLELGQGTIYF.

The rearrangement links TRBV5-4 to TRBJ2-2; the match to TRBD2 covers 10 bases. The germline CDR1 and CDR2 sequences are SGHNT and YYREEE (reference sequence). V shed 4 bases, J shed 3 bases, and the junction held 6 bases outside the gene matches. CDR3 length: 16 amino acids. The CDR3 loop reads CASSVTSGDYTGELFF. CDR3 in DNA: TGTGCCAGCAGCGTTACTAGCGGGGATTACACCGGGGAGCTGTTTTTT.

The sample holds a few counts of this clone. The gene calls are TRBV6-1 and TRBJ1-2, with no clear D. V was clipped by 1 base and J by 2 bases, with 11 bases between them. Per the germline V gene, CDR1 is MNHNS and CDR2 is SASEGT. The CDR3 runs to 15 residues. The CDR3 coding sequence is TGTGCCAGCAGTGAAGTTTTATGGCAGAACTATGGCTACACCTTC. As protein: CASSEVLWQNYGYTF.

The rearrangement uses TRBV13 and TRBJ1-2, with 10 bases aligning to TRBD1. CDR1 is PRHDT and CDR2 is FYEKMQ in the germline V gene (reference sequence). CDR3 length equals 15 residues. The trim removed 5 bases at V and 2 bases at J, leaving 5 bases unmatched. The CDR3 DNA sequence: TGTGCCAGCAGCGGTGGGACAGGGGTCAACTATGGCTACACCTTC. Translation gives CASSGGTGVNYGYTF. The entire variable domain, with the rest obtained from reference TRBV13 and TRBJ1-2, is as follows: AAGVIQSPRHLIKEKRETATLKCYPIPRHDTVYWYQQGPGQDPQFLISFYEKMQSDKGSIPDRFSAQQFSDYHSELNMSSLELGDSALYFCASSGGTGVNYGYTFGSGTRLTVV.

The chain recombines TRBV14 with TRBJ1-1; D is possibly TRBD1 (5 bases). This CDR3 contains 18 residues. Deletions cut 4 bases from V and 4 bases from J, with 25 bases between. Germline CDR1 SGHDN, CDR2 FVKESK. In DNA, the CDR3 is TGTGCCAGCAGCCTTCCGCCGGGACGGCGGGGCTCCGGCACTGAAGCTTTCTTT. This translates into CASSLPPGRRGSGTEAFF.

V usage is TRBV6-6 and J usage is TRBJ2-1; 9 nucleotides align to TRBD1. This CDR3 is 15 amino acids long. V was clipped by 7 bases and J by 7 bases; unmatched bases: 11. Germline V gene data show CDR1 as MNHNY and CDR2 as SVGAGI (reference sequence). The DNA for the CDR3 is TGTGCCAGCAAGGGTCTGGGGACAGGGTCTAATGAGCAGTTCTTC. It specifies CASKGLGTGSNEQFF.

The chain carries TRBV28 and TRBJ2-7; D is unclear. Trimming pared 6 bases from V and 2 bases from J, leaving 5 bases between. The germline V gene has CDR1 MDHEN and CDR2 SYDVKM. The CDR3 sequence is 11 residues long. The CDR3 sequence: CASRAAYEQYF. In nucleotides, the CDR3 is TGTGCCAGCAGGGCGGCCTACGAGCAGTACTTC. Together with reference TRBV28 and TRBJ2-7, the CDR3 gives the full variable domain: DVKVTQSSRYLVKRTGEKVFLECVQDMDHENMFWYRQDPGLGLRLIYFSYDVKMKEKGDIPEGYSVSREKKERFSLILESASTNQTSMYLCASRAAYEQYFGPGTRLTVT.

V usage is TRBV24-1 and J usage is TRBJ2-2, with 8 bases matching TRBD1. The trim removed 9 bases at V and 6 bases at J, leaving 5 bases unmatched. Germline V gene data show CDR1 as KGHDR and CDR2 as SFDVKD. There are 13 residues in the CDR3. The CDR3 here is CATADRGAGELFF. The CDR3 nucleotides read TGTGCCACCGCAGACAGGGGTGCCGGGGAGCTGTTTTTT.

This clone came up a few times. The V and J genes are TRBV5-5 and TRBJ1-3; D not resolved. The V gene lost 0 bases and the J gene lost 0 bases, with 7 bases spanning the gap. The CDR3 length is 15 residues. Germline CDR1 is SGHKS and CDR2 is YYEKEE (reference sequence). This chain's CDR3 is CASSLDIHSGNTIYF. The CDR3 nucleotides are TGTGCCAGCAGCTTGGACATCCACTCTGGAAACACCATATATTTT.

This CDR3 is CASSLLQRDIQYF. The CDR3, as DNA: TGCGCCAGCAGCTTGTTACAGCGGGACATTCAGTACTTC. The chain uses TRBV5-1 and TRBJ2-4; possibly TRBD2 for D (6 bases). This CDR3 region has 13 residues. Trimming stripped 1 base from V and 8 bases from J, with 10 bases between. Per germline, CDR1 SGHRS and CDR2 YFSETQ.

A word on this clone: At one of its ends the junction is not consistent with the germline gene, which may arise from a read error. The rearrangement joins TRBV12-3 or TRBV12-4 to TRBJ1-1; D remains ambiguous. This CDR3 spans 13 amino acids. CDR3 loop: CASSLDQNIEAFF. The DNA of the CDR3 is TGTGCCAGCAGTTTAGACCAGAACATTGAAGCTTTCTTT.

The rearrangement links TRBV6-5 to TRBJ1-2; tentative D call: TRBD1 (6 bases). Trimming left V 2 bases short and J 5 bases short, with 12 bases between. CDR3 size: 14 residues. From germline, CDR1 is MNHEY and CDR2 SVGAGI. The CDR3, as DNA: TGTGCCAGCAGTTACACCGGACAGACTTATGGCTACACCTTC. It is translated as CASSYTGQTYGYTF.

This sequence joins TRBV28 and TRBJ1-5; 8 bases line up with TRBD1. Germline-derived CDR1 and CDR2 are MDHEN and SYDVKM. V lost 2 bases, J lost 9 bases, and 21 bases stayed unmatched. The CDR3 consists of 19 residues. This CDR3 reads CASSLRTGGRLSARGPQHF. The CDR3 DNA is TGTGCCAGCAGTTTAAGAACAGGGGGTCGTCTTTCCGCGCGGGGGCCCCAGCATTTT.